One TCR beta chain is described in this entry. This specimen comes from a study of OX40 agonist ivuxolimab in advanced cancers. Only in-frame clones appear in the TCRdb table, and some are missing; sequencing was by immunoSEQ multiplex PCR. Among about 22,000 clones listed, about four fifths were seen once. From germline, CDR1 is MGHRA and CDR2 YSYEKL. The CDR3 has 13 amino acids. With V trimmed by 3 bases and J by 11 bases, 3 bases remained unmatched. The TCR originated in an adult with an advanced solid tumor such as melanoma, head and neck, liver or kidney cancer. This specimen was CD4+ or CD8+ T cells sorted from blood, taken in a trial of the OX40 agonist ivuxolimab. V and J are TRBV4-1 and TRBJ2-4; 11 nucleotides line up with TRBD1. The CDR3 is CASSQGQGVFQYF. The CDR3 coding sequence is TGCGCCAGCAGCCAGGGACAGGGGGTATTTCAGTACTTC.